A selection of T cell receptor beta chains follows, all from one sample in a study of breast tumors, draining lymph nodes, adjacent tissues. TCRdb fed the multiplex PCR reads into MiXCR, producing one record per CDR3 protein. The profile shows over 60,000 distinct CDR3 sequences, around 52% of them singletons. The sample consisted of breast tumor tissue. These TCRs come from a female donor with breast cancer. Some clones in this sample may be carry-over from other donors' samples. Each CDR3 is given with its conserved first and last residue. Each record gives: clone size, J gene, D gene, CDR3 length, V gene, CDR3 protein, CDR3 DNA. The D gene is left open where the match is weak. Expanded clones are given a class, and other clones once, few, many or no size at all.

>.|TRBJ2-5|TRBD1|15|TRBV24-1
CATSDRRQGVGTQYF
TGTGCCACCAGTGACCGTCGACAGGGCGTAGGGACCCAGTACTTC
>.|TRBJ1-5|.|14|TRBV12-3/TRBV12-4
CASSPDTSNQPQHF
TGTGCCAGCAGTCCGGACACGAGCAATCAGCCCCAGCATTTT
>many|TRBJ2-2|.|12|TRBV25-1
CASWSGTGELFF
TGTGCCAGCTGGTCCGGCACCGGGGAGCTGTTTTTT
>.|TRBJ1-4|.|15|TRBV9
CASSVAGTTNEKLFF
TGTGCCAGCAGCGTAGCCGGCACAACTAATGAAAAACTGTTTTTT
>many|TRBJ2-5|TRBD1|14|TRBV18
CASSPRDRGETQYF
TGTGCCAGCTCACCCCGGGACAGGGGAGAGACCCAGTACTTC
>many|TRBJ2-7|.|12|TRBV7-2
CASSFIGNEQYF
TGTGCCAGCAGCTTTATCGGGAACGAGCAGTACTTC
>few|TRBJ2-5|TRBD2|18|TRBV4-1
CASSQDPPGLAGVETQYF
TGCGCCAGCAGCCAAGATCCACCGGGACTAGCGGGAGTGGAGACCCAGTACTTC
>many|TRBJ2-5|TRBD2|17|TRBV7-6
CASSLALTSGGAETQYF
TGTGCCAGCAGCTTAGCGCTGACTAGCGGGGGGGCCGAGACCCAGTACTTC
>.|TRBJ2-3|.|16|TRBV7-9
CASSPALGGGEDTQYF
TGTGCCAGCAGCCCAGCCTTAGGGGGGGGGGAAGATACGCAGTATTTT
>few|TRBJ1-6|.|12|TRBV3-1
CASSQAQGSLHF
TGTGCCAGCAGCCAAGCTCAGGGGTCCCTCCACTTT
>.|TRBJ2-5|TRBD1|14|TRBV30
CAWSATGASETQYF
TGTGCCTGGAGTGCGACAGGGGCAAGTGAGACCCAGTACTTC
>.|TRBJ2-1|TRBD2|14|TRBV5-1
CAASPGLADNEQFF
TGCGCCGCATCACCGGGACTAGCGGACAACGAGCAGTTCTTC
>.|TRBJ2-3|TRBD2|17|TRBV2
CASRRTSGEPSTDTQYF
TGTGCCAGCAGGAGGACTAGCGGGGAGCCTAGCACAGATACGCAGTATTTT
>.|TRBJ1-4|.|15|TRBV5-1
CASSLAGRGNEKLFF
TGCGCCAGCAGCTTGGCGGGGCGCGGGAATGAAAAACTGTTTTTT
>.|TRBJ2-2|.|12|TRBV6-4
CASSANSEELFF
TGTGCCAGCAGTGCAAACTCGGAGGAGCTGTTTTTT
>.|TRBJ1-4|.|15|TRBV30
CACSTGIGFNEKLFF
TGTGCCTGTTCAACGGGGATAGGGTTCAATGAAAAACTGTTTTTT
>.|TRBJ2-2|.|14|TRBV13
CASSQSMNTGELFF
TGTGCCAGCAGCCAATCCATGAACACCGGGGAGCTGTTTTTT
>medium-sized|TRBJ2-1|.|13|TRBV5-1
CASSLVQINEQFF
TGCGCCAGCAGCTTGGTTCAGATCAATGAGCAGTTCTTC
>once|TRBJ1-5|.|17|TRBV2
CASRLTSGGASNQPQHF
TGTGCCAGCAGGTTGACTAGCGGGGGGGCTAGCAATCAGCCCCAGCATTTT
>.|TRBJ2-3|.|14|TRBV12-3/TRBV12-4
CASSPGDGLDTQYF
TGTGCCAGCAGTCCCGGGGACGGGCTAGATACGCAGTATTTT
>.|TRBJ2-2|TRBD2|15|TRBV7-3
CASKGSGRQTGELFF
TGTGCCAGCAAAGGTAGCGGGAGGCAGACCGGGGAGCTGTTTTTT
>many|TRBJ1-4|TRBD1|16|TRBV3-1
CASSPSARGQGEKLFF
TGTGCCAGCAGCCCCTCCGCCAGGGGGCAAGGTGAAAAACTGTTTTTT
>few|TRBJ2-7|.|13|TRBV7-6
CASSLAGGDEQYF
TGTGCCAGCAGCTTAGCGGGGGGAGACGAGCAGTACTTC
>.|TRBJ2-2|.|13|TRBV7-9
CASSLVAGGELFF
TGTGCCAGCAGCTTAGTGGCAGGAGGAGAGCTGTTTTTT
>many|TRBJ2-5|TRBD1|15|TRBV5-1
CASSPWTGGEETQYF
TGCGCCAGCAGCCCTTGGACAGGGGGCGAAGAGACCCAGTACTTC
>.|TRBJ2-5|.|15|TRBV7-2
CASSLGARSQETQYF
TGTGCCAGCAGCTTAGGAGCGCGTTCACAAGAGACCCAGTACTTC
>many|TRBJ1-6|TRBD1|15|TRBV30
CAWSVGQVGNSPLHF
TGTGCCTGGAGTGTAGGACAGGTCGGGAATTCACCCCTCCACTTT
>many|TRBJ1-2|.|15|TRBV29-1
CSVGNPDGSNYGYTF
TGCAGCGTGGGGAACCCCGACGGATCCAACTATGGCTACACCTTC
>.|TRBJ1-6|.|14|TRBV13
CASSLRQSNSPLHF
TGTGCCAGCAGCTTAAGACAGTCGAATTCACCCCTCCACTTT
>many|TRBJ2-5|TRBD2|21|TRBV7-8
CASSTPPLAGASWGTQETQYF
TGTGCCAGCAGCACCCCACCCCTAGCGGGAGCTTCCTGGGGCACCCAAGAGACCCAGTACTTC
>once|TRBJ1-3|.|13|TRBV12-3/TRBV12-4
CASSFEGTNTIYF
TGTGCCAGCAGTTTCGAGGGGACAAACACCATATATTTT
>.|TRBJ2-3|.|16|TRBV7-2
CASSLRSSGSTDTQYF
TGTGCCAGCAGCTTAAGGTCCAGCGGGAGCACAGATACGCAGTATTTT
>once|TRBJ1-6|.|13|TRBV2
CASSARTASPLHF
TGTGCCAGCAGCGCCCGGACAGCTTCACCCCTCCACTTT
>once|TRBJ2-7|TRBD2|14|TRBV29-1
CSRATSGGTYEQYF
TGCAGCAGGGCGACTAGCGGGGGGACCTACGAGCAGTACTTC
>.|TRBJ1-5|.|12|TRBV20-1
CSAGRGDQPQHF
TGCAGTGCTGGACGGGGGGATCAGCCCCAGCATTTT
>.|TRBJ1-1|TRBD1|13|TRBV6-5
CASRSRGRTEAFF
TGTGCCAGCAGATCCAGGGGGCGCACTGAAGCTTTCTTT
>.|TRBJ2-1|TRBD2|13|TRBV20-1
CSASSGLGYEQLF
TGCAGTGCTAGTTCGGGACTAGGGTATGAGCAGCTCTTC
>many|TRBJ2-3|TRBD2|17|TRBV4-2
CASSQDGPSGGTDTQYF
TGTGCCAGCAGCCAAGATGGGCCTAGCGGGGGCACAGATACGCAGTATTTT
>.|TRBJ1-2|TRBD1|15|TRBV24-1
CATSDPGQTNYGYTF
TGTGCCACCAGTGACCCGGGACAGACCAACTATGGCTACACCTTC
>.|TRBJ1-5|TRBD1|13|TRBV19
CASSTQGEQPQHF
TGTGCCAGTAGTACACAGGGGGAACAGCCCCAGCATTTT
>.|TRBJ2-3|TRBD2|16|TRBV5-1
CASSLCLAGGADTQYF
TGCGCCAGCAGCTTGTGTCTAGCGGGAGGGGCGGATACGCAGTATTTT
>many|TRBJ1-2|.|14|TRBV27
CASSKGLPPYGYTF
TGTGCCAGCAGTAAGGGATTACCTCCCTATGGCTACACCTTC
>.|TRBJ1-2|TRBD1|14|TRBV29-1
CSVDLDGDSYGYTF
TGCAGCGTTGATCTCGATGGGGACAGCTATGGCTACACCTTC
>.|TRBJ1-3|.|15|TRBV5-1
CASSLDGVTGNTIYF
TGCGCCAGCAGCCTGGACGGGGTTACTGGAAACACCATATATTTT
>.|TRBJ2-1|.|15|TRBV5-6
CASSLHPISYNEQFF
TGTGCCAGCAGCTTACATCCCATCTCCTACAATGAGCAGTTCTTC
>few|TRBJ2-7|TRBD2|14|TRBV15
CATSREAGGYEQYF
TGTGCCACCAGCAGAGAAGCGGGGGGTTACGAGCAGTACTTC
>few|TRBJ2-5|.|15|TRBV18
CASSRFRGAEETQYF
TGTGCCAGCTCACGATTCCGGGGGGCTGAGGAGACCCAGTACTTC
>.|TRBJ2-5|TRBD1|14|TRBV20-1
CSAQDRGQQETQYF
TGCAGTGCACAAGACAGGGGGCAGCAGGAGACCCAGTACTTC
>.|TRBJ1-5|.|15|TRBV7-8
CASSASDSLGQPQHF
TGTGCCAGCAGCGCTAGTGACTCCTTGGGTCAGCCCCAGCATTTT
>many|TRBJ2-3|.|15|TRBV28
CASYSSGHGTDTQYF
TGTGCCAGCTATTCTTCCGGACATGGCACAGATACGCAGTATTTT
>.|TRBJ1-1|.|15|TRBV4-1
CASSQGHSVNTEAFF
TGCGCCAGCAGCCAAGGACACAGCGTGAACACTGAAGCTTTCTTT
>.|TRBJ2-7|.|15|TRBV24-1
CATSDGGSAVYEQYF
TGTGCCACCAGTGACGGGGGTAGCGCGGTCTACGAGCAGTACTTC
>.|TRBJ2-7|TRBD1|15|TRBV29-1
CSVLPSRDRVYEQYF
TGCAGCGTTCTCCCTTCCCGGGACAGGGTGTACGAGCAGTACTTC
>.|TRBJ1-2|.|12|TRBV20-1
CSVGSQQYGYTF
TGCAGTGTTGGATCCCAGCAATATGGCTACACCTTC